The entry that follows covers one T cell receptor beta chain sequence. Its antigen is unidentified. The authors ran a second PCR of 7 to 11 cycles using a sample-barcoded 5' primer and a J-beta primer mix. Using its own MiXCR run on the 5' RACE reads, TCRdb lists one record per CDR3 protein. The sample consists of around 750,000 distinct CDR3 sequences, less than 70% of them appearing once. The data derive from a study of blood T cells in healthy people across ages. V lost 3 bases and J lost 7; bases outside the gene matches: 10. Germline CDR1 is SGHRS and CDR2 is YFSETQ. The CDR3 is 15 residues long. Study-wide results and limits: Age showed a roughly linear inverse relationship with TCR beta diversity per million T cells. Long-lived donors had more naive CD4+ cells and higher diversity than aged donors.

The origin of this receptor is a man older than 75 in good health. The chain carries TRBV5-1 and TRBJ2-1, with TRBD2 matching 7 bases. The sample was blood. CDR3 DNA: TGCGCCAGCAGCTGGACCCTAAAAGCGGGGAATGAGCAGTTCTTC. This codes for CASSWTLKAGNEQFF.